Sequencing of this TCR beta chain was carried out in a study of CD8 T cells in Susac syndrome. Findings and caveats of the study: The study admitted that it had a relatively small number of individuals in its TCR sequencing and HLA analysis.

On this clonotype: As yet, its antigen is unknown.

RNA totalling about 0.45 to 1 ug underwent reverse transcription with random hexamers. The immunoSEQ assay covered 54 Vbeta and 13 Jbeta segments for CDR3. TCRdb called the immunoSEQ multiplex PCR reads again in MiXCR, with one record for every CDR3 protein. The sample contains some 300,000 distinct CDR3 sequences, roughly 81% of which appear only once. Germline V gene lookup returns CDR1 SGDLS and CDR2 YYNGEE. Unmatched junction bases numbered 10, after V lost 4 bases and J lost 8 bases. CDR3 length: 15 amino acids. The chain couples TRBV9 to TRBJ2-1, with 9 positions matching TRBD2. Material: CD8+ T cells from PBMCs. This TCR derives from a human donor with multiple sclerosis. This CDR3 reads CASSLAGRVVDEQFF. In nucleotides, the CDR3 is TGTGCCAGCAGCCTAGCGGGAAGGGTCGTCGATGAGCAGTTCTTC.